A single sample gave rise to the 3 T cell receptor beta chains below, sequenced in a study of cytomegalovirus exposure and HLA in healthy donors. Primers for the PCR totalled 60 Vbeta and 13 Jbeta. Only in-frame clones appear in the TCRdb table, and some are missing; sequencing was by immunoSEQ multiplex PCR. The sample lists about 120,000 clones; 15% were seen once. Sequenced input: PBMCs. The receptors come from a woman aged 18-29 years in good health and CMV-seronegative.

CDR3 region: CASSLARLEDEQFF. The CDR3 coding sequence is TGTGCCAGCAGCTTGGCCCGCTTAGAGGATGAGCAGTTCTTC. J is TRBJ2-1 and V is TRBV5-4; D gene unclear. V lost 0 bases, J lost 8 bases, and 12 bases lay in between. CDR3 length: 14 amino acids. The germline V gene has CDR1 SGHNT and CDR2 YYREEE (reference sequence).

The chain is built from TRBV2 and TRBJ2-1, with a possible D match to TRBD2 (6 bases). CDR3 length equals 16 residues. V gave up 7 bases and J gave up 7 bases, with 23 bases separating them. CDR1 is SNHLY and CDR2 is FYNNEI in the germline V gene. This CDR3 reads CASIGDSKIARNEQFF. The CDR3 bases are TGTGCCAGCATTGGGGACTCTAAAATTGCGAGGAATGAGCAGTTCTTC.

The CDR3 DNA reads TGCAGCGTTCGACAGGGGGCGGTTGAAGCTTTCTTT. Translated, it gives CSVRQGAVEAFF. V and J are TRBV29-1 and TRBJ1-1, with TRBD1 identical over 10 bases. Germline V CDR1 and CDR2: SQVTM, ANQGSEA. Trimming removed 5 bases from V and 7 bases from J; junction bases left unmatched: 4. The length of the CDR3 is 12 residues.